These T cell receptor beta chains were read from a single sample in a study of CD8+ T cells in alopecia areata. TCRdb's copy holds only in-frame clones and misses some; the assay was immunoSEQ multiplex PCR. The data show 30,000 to 40,000 clones, around half seen once. The sample comprised CD4+ Tregs sorted from blood. These TCRs come from a human donor with alopecia areata. CDR3s include the opening cysteine and the closing phenylalanine or tryptophan. D genes are given only for firm matches. Clone size is given for some rows only: seen once, a few or many times, or a class if the clone is expanded.

v_call,j_call,clone_size,d_call,cdr3_aa,cdr3_nt
TRBV6-6,TRBJ2-7,.,TRBD2,CASSLSGTTYEQYF,TGTGCCAGCAGTCTTAGCGGGACAACCTACGAGCAGTACTTC
TRBV10-2,TRBJ1-4,.,TRBD1,CASSGAGTANEKLFF,TGCGCCAGCAGTGGCGCCGGGACAGCTAATGAAAAACTGTTTTTT
TRBV7-2,TRBJ1-2,.,.,CASRFTGSDGYTF,TGTGCCAGCAGATTCACAGGGTCGGATGGCTACACCTTC
TRBV5-5,TRBJ2-6,few,.,CASSLAPGARSGANVLTF,TGTGCCAGCAGCTTGGCCCCTGGAGCGCGCTCGGGGGCCAACGTCCTGACTTTC
TRBV12-5,TRBJ2-7,once,.,CASGLPPPGGLVLDEQYF,TGTGCTAGTGGTTTGCCCCCCCCAGGGGGGCTTGTCCTCGACGAGCAGTACTTC
TRBV5-1,TRBJ1-2,.,.,CASSLTGYTENYGYTF,TGCGCCAGCAGCTTGACAGGGTACACGGAAAACTATGGCTACACCTTC
TRBV28,TRBJ1-1,few,.,CASSLSRDTEAFF,TGTGCCAGCAGTTTGTCCCGGGACACTGAAGCTTTCTTT
TRBV6-1,TRBJ1-5,few,.,CASSGTDNQPQHF,TGTGCCAGCAGTGGGACAGATAATCAGCCCCAGCATTTT
TRBV5-1,TRBJ2-4,.,.,CASSPSAYKNIQYF,TGCGCCAGCAGCCCCTCGGCCTACAAAAACATTCAGTACTTC
TRBV29-1,TRBJ1-1,.,TRBD1,CSVDYRGDTEAFF,TGCAGCGTTGACTACAGGGGAGACACTGAAGCTTTCTTT
TRBV6-1,TRBJ2-3,.,.,CASSDPGRADTQYF,TGTGCCAGCAGTGACCCTGGACGGGCAGATACGCAGTATTTT
TRBV6-5,TRBJ2-4,.,.,CASSAEFGKNIQYF,TGTGCCAGCAGTGCAGAGTTCGGCAAAAACATTCAGTACTTC
TRBV27,TRBJ2-3,.,TRBD2,CASSLRAGADTQYF,TGTGCCAGCAGTTTAAGAGCGGGAGCAGATACGCAGTATTTT
TRBV4-1,TRBJ2-2,.,.,CASSQEVASNTGELFF,TGCGCCAGCAGCCAAGAGGTGGCTTCGAACACCGGGGAGCTGTTTTTT
TRBV7-2,TRBJ2-7,.,TRBD1,CASSQTGGPYEQYF,TGTGCCAGCAGCCAGACAGGGGGCCCCTACGAGCAGTACTTC
TRBV5-1,TRBJ2-7,few,TRBD2,CASSRDYSIYEQYF,TGCGCCAGCAGCCGGGACTACTCTATCTACGAGCAGTACTTC
TRBV7-2,TRBJ1-1,medium-sized,.,CASGTRNTEAFF,TGTGCCAGCGGGACGAGGAACACTGAAGCTTTCTTT
TRBV7-9,TRBJ1-2,.,.,CASSLGQVLHGYTF,TGTGCCAGCAGCTTAGGTCAGGTCCTTCATGGCTACACCTTC
TRBV7-2,TRBJ2-7,.,.,CASSPRAYKNEQYF,TGTGCCAGCAGCCCTAGGGCATATAAAAACGAGCAGTACTTC
TRBV29-1,TRBJ2-7,.,.,CSVLRGAGYEQYF,TGCAGCGTTCTACGGGGCGCTGGCTACGAGCAGTACTTC
TRBV30,TRBJ2-7,.,.,CAWSQGSSYEQYF,TGTGCCTGGAGCCAGGGATCCTCCTACGAGCAGTACTTC
TRBV9,TRBJ2-2,.,.,CASSVKGGGGNTGELFF,TGTGCCAGCAGCGTAAAAGGGGGAGGAGGGAACACCGGGGAGCTGTTTTTT
TRBV2,TRBJ2-1,.,TRBD2,CATAARESSYNEQFF,TGTGCTACAGCTGCGCGGGAGAGCTCCTACAATGAGCAGTTCTTC
TRBV27,TRBJ1-1,.,.,CASSPDRLNTEAFF,TGTGCCAGCAGCCCTGACAGGCTAAACACTGAAGCTTTCTTT
TRBV14,TRBJ2-7,.,.,CASSLRQPPYEQYF,TGTGCCAGCAGCCTAAGACAGCCACCCTACGAGCAGTACTTC
TRBV30,TRBJ1-1,.,.,CAWSVLGGTEAFF,TGTGCCTGGAGTGTACTAGGGGGGACTGAAGCTTTCTTT
TRBV5-1,TRBJ2-5,.,.,CASSLAAGQETQYF,TGCGCCAGCAGCTTGGCGGCAGGTCAAGAGACCCAGTACTTC